Listed below are T cell receptor beta chains from one sample, sequenced in a study of beta chain features in type 1 diabetes. Profiled with immunoSEQ multiplex PCR; TCRdb holds only in-frame clones, not every one. The profile shows about 300,000 clones, 13% of them singletons. The source material was naive CD4+ T cells from blood. All receptors come from a woman younger than 30 with type 1 diabetes. Each CDR3 is given with its conserved first and last residue. A D gene is named only where the DNA matches it firmly. Rows may omit the clone size; those that give it use once, few, many or a size class.

CDR3aa: CASCLGNSGELFF; CDR3nt: TGTGCCAGCTGTCTCGGGAACAGCGGGGAGCTGTTTTTT; j_gene: TRBJ2-2; v_gene: TRBV7-2; abundance: -; d_gene: -
CDR3aa: CAWSPDRVITEAFF; CDR3nt: TGTGCCTGGAGTCCGGACAGGGTTATAACTGAAGCTTTCTTT; j_gene: TRBJ1-1; v_gene: TRBV30; abundance: -; d_gene: TRBD1
CDR3aa: CASSLVRAGGIYGYTF; CDR3nt: TGTGCCAGCAGTTTGGTAAGGGCAGGGGGCATCTATGGCTACACCTTC; j_gene: TRBJ1-2; v_gene: TRBV27; abundance: few; d_gene: TRBD1
CDR3aa: CAWIGVAGRPFF; CDR3nt: TGTGCCTGGATTGGGGTTGCTGGGAGACCTTTCTTT; j_gene: TRBJ1-1; v_gene: TRBV30; abundance: -; d_gene: -
CDR3aa: CATRGGDLGYNEQFF; CDR3nt: TGTGCCACCAGGGGAGGGGACTTGGGATACAATGAGCAGTTCTTC; j_gene: TRBJ2-1; v_gene: TRBV19; abundance: -; d_gene: -
CDR3aa: CASRLRRIQANTGELFF; CDR3nt: TGTGCCAGCAGGCTTCGGCGGATACAAGCGAACACCGGGGAGCTGTTTTTT; j_gene: TRBJ2-2; v_gene: TRBV5-6; abundance: -; d_gene: -
CDR3aa: CASSFVGRTGHQPQHF; CDR3nt: TGTGCCAGCAGCTTCGTAGGGCGGACAGGGCATCAGCCCCAGCATTTT; j_gene: TRBJ1-5; v_gene: TRBV7-8; abundance: few; d_gene: TRBD1
CDR3aa: CASSLPAGTQYF; CDR3nt: TGTGCCAGCAGTTTACCCGCCGGGACCCAGTACTTC; j_gene: TRBJ2-5; v_gene: TRBV27; abundance: few; d_gene: -
CDR3aa: CASSRGGGVYETQYF; CDR3nt: TGTGCCAGCAGTCGTGGAGGGGGCGTCTATGAGACCCAGTACTTC; j_gene: TRBJ2-5; v_gene: TRBV28; abundance: few; d_gene: -
CDR3aa: CASRGAYGYTF; CDR3nt: TGTGCCAGCAGGGGGGCCTATGGCTACACCTTC; j_gene: TRBJ1-2; v_gene: TRBV28; abundance: -; d_gene: -
CDR3aa: CASSLPGGTYEQYF; CDR3nt: TGTGCCAGCAGTTTACCCGGGGGAACCTACGAGCAGTACTTC; j_gene: TRBJ2-7; v_gene: TRBV28; abundance: few; d_gene: -
CDR3aa: CASRLVPLNTGELFF; CDR3nt: TGTGCCAGCCGACTAGTACCTTTGAACACCGGGGAGCTGTTTTTT; j_gene: TRBJ2-2; v_gene: TRBV2; abundance: few; d_gene: -
CDR3aa: CASSPIAGGSTGELFF; CDR3nt: TGTGCCAGCAGCCCTATAGCGGGAGGTAGCACCGGGGAGCTGTTTTTT; j_gene: TRBJ2-2; v_gene: TRBV11-3; abundance: few; d_gene: TRBD2
CDR3aa: CASKTYLTETQYF; CDR3nt: TGTGCCAGCAAGACATACCTAACGGAGACCCAGTACTTC; j_gene: TRBJ2-5; v_gene: TRBV2; abundance: -; d_gene: -
CDR3aa: CASSPSVGNTEAFF; CDR3nt: TGCGCCAGCAGCCCGTCCGTCGGGAACACTGAAGCTTTCTTT; j_gene: TRBJ1-1; v_gene: TRBV5-1; abundance: -; d_gene: -
CDR3aa: CASSYSGTGTTYEQYF; CDR3nt: TGTGCCAGCAGTTACTCGGGGACAGGGACTACCTACGAGCAGTACTTC; j_gene: TRBJ2-7; v_gene: TRBV6-5; abundance: -; d_gene: TRBD1
CDR3aa: CASSVRLAGLTDTQYF; CDR3nt: TGTGCCAGCAGTGTTCGGTTAGCGGGACTCACAGATACGCAGTATTTT; j_gene: TRBJ2-3; v_gene: TRBV2; abundance: few; d_gene: TRBD2
CDR3aa: CASSHDKSSYEQYF; CDR3nt: TGTGCCAGCAGCCACGACAAATCATCCTACGAGCAGTACTTC; j_gene: TRBJ2-7; v_gene: TRBV4-2; abundance: -; d_gene: -
CDR3aa: CASSYSGLTSNQPQHF; CDR3nt: TGTGCCAGCAGTTACTCAGGGTTGACAAGCAATCAGCCCCAGCATTTT; j_gene: TRBJ1-5; v_gene: TRBV28; abundance: -; d_gene: -
CDR3aa: CASSYSSTLTDKFF; CDR3nt: TGTGCCAGCAGTTACTCTAGTACCTTGACAGATAAGTTCTTC; j_gene: TRBJ2-1; v_gene: TRBV6-6; abundance: -; d_gene: -
CDR3aa: CASSLGGVQETQYF; CDR3nt: TGTGCCAGCAGCTTAGGGGGAGTTCAAGAGACCCAGTACTTC; j_gene: TRBJ2-5; v_gene: TRBV7-2; abundance: few; d_gene: -
CDR3aa: CASSASRDRRYGYTF; CDR3nt: TGTGCCAGCAGTGCCTCCCGGGACAGACGCTATGGCTACACCTTC; j_gene: TRBJ1-2; v_gene: TRBV6-5; abundance: few; d_gene: TRBD1
CDR3aa: CASSSQGETQYF; CDR3nt: TGTGCCAGCAGTAGTCAGGGAGAGACCCAGTACTTC; j_gene: TRBJ2-5; v_gene: TRBV27; abundance: -; d_gene: -
CDR3aa: CASSGPQGAGGFNTEAFF; CDR3nt: TGTGCCAGCAGCGGCCCACAGGGGGCCGGGGGGTTTAACACTGAAGCTTTCTTT; j_gene: TRBJ1-1; v_gene: TRBV5-4; abundance: few; d_gene: TRBD1
CDR3aa: CASSLAVTSRGTEAFF; CDR3nt: TGTGCCAGCAGCTTAGCGGTGACCTCCCGGGGCACTGAAGCTTTCTTT; j_gene: TRBJ1-1; v_gene: TRBV7-9; abundance: few; d_gene: -
CDR3aa: CASSVEGTGANVLTF; CDR3nt: TGTGCCAGCAGCGTAGAGGGGACTGGGGCCAACGTCCTGACTTTC; j_gene: TRBJ2-6; v_gene: TRBV9; abundance: few; d_gene: -
CDR3aa: CASSNLGSQPQHF; CDR3nt: TGTGCCAGCAGTAACTTGGGGAGTCAGCCCCAGCATTTT; j_gene: TRBJ1-5; v_gene: TRBV25-1; abundance: -; d_gene: -
CDR3aa: CASNRASLSNEQFF; CDR3nt: TGTGCCAGTAATAGGGCTAGCTTGAGCAATGAGCAGTTCTTC; j_gene: TRBJ2-1; v_gene: TRBV19; abundance: -; d_gene: -
CDR3aa: CATRQGQETQYF; CDR3nt: TGTGCCACCCGACAGGGCCAAGAGACCCAGTACTTC; j_gene: TRBJ2-5; v_gene: TRBV6-5; abundance: -; d_gene: TRBD1
CDR3aa: CASRGGRREQYF; CDR3nt: TGTGCCAGCAGGGGGGGGAGGCGGGAGCAGTACTTC; j_gene: TRBJ2-7; v_gene: TRBV28; abundance: -; d_gene: TRBD2
CDR3aa: CASTFSNTEAFF; CDR3nt: TGTGCCAGCACCTTCTCGAACACTGAAGCTTTCTTT; j_gene: TRBJ1-1; v_gene: TRBV25-1; abundance: -; d_gene: -
CDR3aa: CASSPTGEQPQHF; CDR3nt: TGTGCCAGCAGCCCCACAGGGGAACAGCCCCAGCATTTT; j_gene: TRBJ1-5; v_gene: TRBV27; abundance: -; d_gene: TRBD1
CDR3aa: CASSQDGSAGGPQHF; CDR3nt: TGCGCCAGCAGCCAAGATGGGTCCGCGGGGGGGCCCCAGCATTTT; j_gene: TRBJ1-5; v_gene: TRBV4-3; abundance: -; d_gene: -
CDR3aa: CASVAGGGGEQFF; CDR3nt: TGTGCCAGCGTGGCGGGAGGAGGCGGTGAGCAGTTCTTC; j_gene: TRBJ2-1; v_gene: TRBV7-7; abundance: few; d_gene: TRBD2
CDR3aa: CASSEVGGLTPIYGYTF; CDR3nt: TGTGCCAGCAGTGAAGTGGGGGGGCTCACGCCTATCTATGGCTACACCTTC; j_gene: TRBJ1-2; v_gene: TRBV25-1; abundance: -; d_gene: -
CDR3aa: CASSLPSSTDTQYF; CDR3nt: TGTGCCAGCAGCTTACCCTCCAGCACAGATACGCAGTATTTT; j_gene: TRBJ2-3; v_gene: TRBV7-9; abundance: few; d_gene: -
CDR3aa: CASSIRLAGDGRYEQYF; CDR3nt: TGTGCCAGTAGTATTCGACTAGCGGGAGATGGGAGGTACGAGCAGTACTTC; j_gene: TRBJ2-7; v_gene: TRBV19; abundance: few; d_gene: TRBD2
CDR3aa: CASSPGREETQYF; CDR3nt: TGCGCCAGCAGCCCGGGTAGGGAGGAGACCCAGTACTTC; j_gene: TRBJ2-5; v_gene: TRBV5-1; abundance: few; d_gene: -
CDR3aa: CASSIRLYGEQFF; CDR3nt: TGTGCCAGTAGTATACGCCTTTACGGTGAGCAGTTCTTC; j_gene: TRBJ2-1; v_gene: TRBV19; abundance: few; d_gene: -
CDR3aa: CATTGGTSANEQFF; CDR3nt: TGTGCCACCACGGGAGGGACTAGCGCCAATGAGCAGTTCTTC; j_gene: TRBJ2-1; v_gene: TRBV7-9; abundance: few; d_gene: TRBD2
CDR3aa: CASSFLGQGSYNEQFF; CDR3nt: TGTGCCAGCAGCTTTTTGGGACAGGGCTCCTACAATGAGCAGTTCTTC; j_gene: TRBJ2-1; v_gene: TRBV5-4; abundance: -; d_gene: TRBD1
CDR3aa: CASSLVGVGETQYF; CDR3nt: TGTGCCAGCAGCTTAGTAGGGGTTGGAGAGACCCAGTACTTC; j_gene: TRBJ2-5; v_gene: TRBV11-3; abundance: few; d_gene: -
CDR3aa: CASSAELVSDTQYF; CDR3nt: TGCGCCAGCAGCGCGGAACTAGTTAGCGATACGCAGTATTTT; j_gene: TRBJ2-3; v_gene: TRBV5-1; abundance: few; d_gene: -
CDR3aa: CASSQDSAGQPQHF; CDR3nt: TGCGCCAGCAGCCAGGACAGCGCAGGGCAGCCCCAGCATTTT; j_gene: TRBJ1-5; v_gene: TRBV5-1; abundance: -; d_gene: -
CDR3aa: CASSLSELAGAGEQFF; CDR3nt: TGCGCCAGCAGCTTGTCGGAGCTAGCGGGAGCAGGAGAGCAGTTCTTC; j_gene: TRBJ2-1; v_gene: TRBV5-1; abundance: few; d_gene: TRBD2
CDR3aa: CSVVKGDSSYEQYF; CDR3nt: TGCAGCGTTGTAAAGGGGGACAGCTCCTACGAGCAGTACTTC; j_gene: TRBJ2-7; v_gene: TRBV29-1; abundance: -; d_gene: TRBD1
CDR3aa: CASSHPPLAGGPNEQFF; CDR3nt: TGTGCCAGCTCTCACCCCCCACTAGCGGGAGGGCCGAATGAGCAGTTCTTC; j_gene: TRBJ2-1; v_gene: TRBV27; abundance: -; d_gene: TRBD2
CDR3aa: CSVGEGGETQYF; CDR3nt: TGCAGCGTTGGAGAGGGGGGAGAGACCCAGTACTTC; j_gene: TRBJ2-5; v_gene: TRBV29-1; abundance: -; d_gene: -
CDR3aa: CASSYRGLGQPQHF; CDR3nt: TGTGCCAGCAGCTACAGGGGCTTGGGTCAGCCCCAGCATTTT; j_gene: TRBJ1-5; v_gene: TRBV7-2; abundance: few; d_gene: TRBD1
CDR3aa: CASSPGTANTGELFF; CDR3nt: TGTGCCAGCAGCCCAGGGACAGCGAACACCGGGGAGCTGTTTTTT; j_gene: TRBJ2-2; v_gene: TRBV7-9; abundance: -; d_gene: TRBD1
CDR3aa: CASSVGGGSGETQYF; CDR3nt: TGTGCCAGCAGCGTAGGGGGCGGGAGTGGAGAGACCCAGTACTTC; j_gene: TRBJ2-5; v_gene: TRBV9; abundance: -; d_gene: TRBD2
CDR3aa: CASRSRDSRGTQYF; CDR3nt: TGTGCCAGCAGATCGAGGGACAGTCGTGGGACGCAGTATTTT; j_gene: TRBJ2-3; v_gene: TRBV6-6; abundance: -; d_gene: TRBD1
CDR3aa: CAWSGDRKETQYF; CDR3nt: TGTGCCTGGAGTGGGGACAGGAAAGAGACCCAGTACTTC; j_gene: TRBJ2-5; v_gene: TRBV30; abundance: many; d_gene: TRBD1
CDR3aa: CASSNLAGDNEQFF; CDR3nt: TGTGCCAGCAGCAACCTAGCGGGAGACAATGAGCAGTTCTTC; j_gene: TRBJ2-1; v_gene: TRBV7-9; abundance: few; d_gene: TRBD2
CDR3aa: CASSVGAASGETQYF; CDR3nt: TGTGCCAGCAGCGTAGGGGCGGCTAGCGGTGAGACCCAGTACTTC; j_gene: TRBJ2-5; v_gene: TRBV9; abundance: -; d_gene: TRBD2